This passage covers 7 T cell receptor beta chains from one sample sequenced in a study of T cells in Graves' hyperthyroidism and ophthalmopathy. Amplified TCR beta CDR3 regions derived from RNA transcripts. TCR CDR3 regions were first amplified by RT-PCR with HTBI primers. TCRdb called the multiplex PCR reads again in MiXCR, with one record for every CDR3 protein. The repertoire consists of about 49,000 distinct CDR3 sequences, with approximately 58% occurring once and the leading ten covering roughly a third. The material sequenced was peripheral blood or thyroid tissue (not recorded which). All receptors derive from a young man with Graves' hyperthyroidism.

Judged by abundance, this clonotype is medium-sized. The CDR3 bases are TGTGCCAGCAGTTTTGTCAGGGGAACCGGGGAGCTGTTTTTT. This sequence encodes CASSFVRGTGELFF. The V and J genes are TRBV12-3 or TRBV12-4 and TRBJ2-2; perhaps TRBD1 as D (6 bases). This CDR3 is built from 14 residues. Trimming removed 3 bases at V and 5 bases at J, with 10 bases between.

This clonotype was picked up many times. The gene calls are TRBV6-1 and TRBJ1-1, with D unclear. From germline, CDR1 is MNHNS and CDR2 SASEGT. Trimming removed 2 bases at V and 2 bases at J, with 12 bases between. CDR3 size: 15 residues. CDR3 protein: CASSETPGFNTEAFF. The CDR3, as DNA: TGTGCCAGCAGTGAAACCCCGGGGTTTAACACTGAAGCTTTCTTT.

The chain employs TRBV7-8 and TRBJ1-2; a possible D gene is TRBD1 (5 bases). Trimming took 5 bases from V and 4 from J, leaving 20 bases between them. Per germline, CDR1 SGHVS and CDR2 FQNEAQ. The CDR3 sequence is 16 residues long. This chain's CDR3 is CASSKLGGGSSYGYTF. Written as DNA, the CDR3 is TGTGCCAGCAGCAAACTCGGGGGGGGGTCTAGCTATGGCTACACCTTC.

This chain joins TRBV20-1 and TRBJ1-1, with D perhaps TRBD1 (5 bases). CDR1 and CDR2 from the germline V gene are DFQATT and SNEGSKA (reference sequence). The CDR3 runs to 14 residues. V was cut by 5 bases and J by 5 bases, with 18 bases left in between. As DNA, the CDR3 is TGCAGTGCTCTTGAGGCGGGGTGGGGGACTGAAGCTTTCTTT. Translated, it gives CSALEAGWGTEAFF.

This clonotype was recorded at least ten times. This chain joins TRBV28 and TRBJ1-4; D remains ambiguous. There are 11 residues in the CDR3. Germline values: CDR1 MDHEN, CDR2 SYDVKM. Trimming took off 10 bases at V and 4 bases at J, with 7 bases between the two ends. In nucleotides, the CDR3 is TGTGCCATTTTCTTTAATGAAAAACTGTTTTTT. Protein: CAIFFNEKLFF. The full variable domain, rest sourced from reference TRBV28 and TRBJ1-4, is DVKVTQSSRYLVKRTGEKVFLECVQDMDHENMFWYRQDPGLGLRLIYFSYDVKMKEKGDIPEGYSVSREKKERFSLILESASTNQTSMYLCAIFFNEKLFFGSGTQLSVL.

This clonotype was seen many times. J is TRBJ1-5 and V is TRBV6-2 or TRBV6-3, with D tentatively TRBD1 (5 bases). Germline V CDR1 and CDR2: MNHEY, SVGEGT. Trimming took 6 bases from V and 1 from J, leaving 10 bases between them. The CDR3 has 14 residues. CDR3 DNA sequence: TGTGCCAGCAGACAAAGACAGAGCAATCAGCCCCAGCATTTT. Translating gives CASRQRQSNQPQHF.

The sample holds a few counts of this clonotype. The V gene is TRBV19, the J gene TRBJ1-5; 7 bases are a match to TRBD1. CDR1 and CDR2 from the germline V gene are LNHDA and SQIVND (reference sequence). The CDR3 is made up of 17 amino acids. Germline trimming cut 3 bases from V and 3 bases from J; bases unmatched to any gene: 11. CDR3 sequence (DNA): TGTGCCAGTAGTATCGTGTGGGACAGTTGGAACAATCAGCCCCAGCATTTT. It encodes CASSIVWDSWNNQPQHF. Based on the CDR3 plus reference TRBV19 and TRBJ1-5, the full variable domain is DGGITQSPKYLFRKEGQNVTLSCEQNLNHDAMYWYRQDPGQGLRLIYYSQIVNDFQKGDIAEGYSVSREKKESFPLTVTSAQKNPTAFYLCASSIVWDSWNNQPQHFGDGTRLSIL.